A selection of T cell receptor beta chains follows, all from one sample in a study of blood T cell repertoires in COVID-19. Sequencing was performed with immunoSEQ multiplex PCR; in TCRdb, only in-frame clones are kept and a portion is missing. This sample has 150,000 to 200,000 clones, with roughly 70% found just once. The specimen was peripheral blood. The source is a woman of 80 years or more with acute or convalescent COVID-19. Each CDR3 is given with its conserved first and last residue. A D gene is named only where the DNA matches it firmly. Some rows have no size entry. The others give once, few or many, or a class for an expanded clone.

15,TRBD1,few,TRBV28,TRBJ1-5,CASRLDRGSFQPQHF,TGTGCCAGCAGACTGGACAGGGGGAGTTTTCAGCCCCAGCATTTT
11,.,.,TRBV2,TRBJ2-7,CASRQSYEQYF,TGTGCCAGCCGACAGTCCTACGAGCAGTACTTC
12,.,.,TRBV12-1,TRBJ2-7,CASTGDKYEQYF,TGTGCCAGCACTGGGGACAAGTACGAGCAGTACTTC
15,.,once,TRBV30,TRBJ2-6,CAWSVGQAGANVLTF,TGTGCCTGGAGTGTGGGACAAGCTGGGGCCAACGTCCTGACTTTC
15,.,.,TRBV30,TRBJ2-2,CAWSVRGAFHGELFF,TGTGCCTGGAGTGTTAGGGGCGCCTTCCACGGGGAGCTGTTTTTT
18,TRBD2,few,TRBV3-1/TRBV3-2,TRBJ2-3,CASSQRVGVAGWRDTQYF,TGTGCCAGCAGCCAAAGGGTTGGAGTAGCGGGATGGCGGGATACGCAGTATTTT
17,TRBD2,.,TRBV6-2/TRBV6-3,TRBJ2-7,CASSYWGSGTSTYEQYF,TGTGCCAGCAGTTACTGGGGTTCTGGGACTAGCACCTACGAGCAGTACTTC
16,TRBD2,.,TRBV9,TRBJ2-7,CASSVGGLAGAEEQYF,TGTGCCAGCAGCGTAGGAGGTCTAGCGGGAGCGGAGGAGCAGTACTTC
16,TRBD2,.,TRBV7-2,TRBJ2-5,CASSLVSGYGQQTQYF,TGTGCCAGCAGCTTAGTTAGCGGGTATGGGCAACAGACCCAGTACTTC
15,.,few,TRBV7-9,TRBJ2-2,CASSPRDSNTGELFF,TGTGCCAGCAGCCCTCGGGACTCTAACACCGGGGAGCTGTTTTTT
12,TRBD1,.,TRBV29-1,TRBJ1-2,CSVADRFYGYTF,TGCAGCGTTGCGGACAGGTTCTATGGCTACACCTTC
13,.,.,TRBV12-3/TRBV12-4,TRBJ2-2,CASSFARTGELFF,TGTGCCAGCAGTTTTGCTAGGACCGGGGAGCTGTTTTTT
16,TRBD1,.,TRBV7-9,TRBJ1-1,CASSTYRGKGNTEAFF,TGTGCCAGCAGCACCTACAGGGGAAAGGGAAACACTGAAGCTTTCTTT
16,.,.,TRBV28,TRBJ2-3,CASSLSPDPSTDTQYF,TGTGCCAGCAGTTTATCCCCAGATCCAAGCACAGATACGCAGTATTTT
14,.,once,TRBV7-8,TRBJ2-7,CASSFRSGTYEQYF,TGTGCCAGCAGCTTTCGGAGCGGCACTTACGAGCAGTACTTC
15,.,.,TRBV19,TRBJ2-2,CASSTTPVGVGELFF,TGTGCCAGTAGTACAACACCCGTCGGGGTCGGGGAGCTGTTTTTT
17,.,.,TRBV30,TRBJ1-2,CAWSGPPATVANYGYTF,TGTGCCTGGAGTGGACCACCCGCGACAGTAGCTAACTATGGCTACACCTTC
14,.,once,TRBV18,TRBJ1-4,CASSPFAREEKLFF,TGTGCCAGCTCACCATTCGCGAGGGAGGAAAAACTGTTTTTT
13,.,once,TRBV2,TRBJ1-2,CASSEQDTYGYTF,TGTGCCAGCAGTGAGCAGGACACATATGGCTACACCTTC
17,TRBD2,many,TRBV5-1,TRBJ2-3,CASSANPTSGRADTQYF,TGCGCCAGCAGCGCCAACCCAACCAGCGGGAGAGCAGATACGCAGTATTTT
16,TRBD2,few,TRBV7-8,TRBJ2-5,CASNLGLAGDWETQYF,TGTGCCAGCAACCTAGGGCTAGCGGGAGATTGGGAGACCCAGTACTTC
16,TRBD2,once,TRBV5-8,TRBJ2-3,CASSLTSGSHTDTQYF,TGTGCCAGCAGCTTAACTAGCGGGAGTCACACAGATACGCAGTATTTT
16,.,.,TRBV27,TRBJ2-6,CASSIPSGAGANVLTF,TGTGCCAGCAGTATTCCTTCCGGGGCTGGGGCCAACGTCCTGACTTTC
15,.,once,TRBV6-5,TRBJ1-4,CASSYYAGANEKLFF,TGTGCCAGCAGTTACTACGCAGGGGCTAATGAAAAACTGTTTTTT
15,TRBD2,.,TRBV3-1/TRBV3-2,TRBJ2-7,CASSPGLAQRSEQYF,TGTGCCAGCAGCCCTGGACTAGCACAGAGGTCCGAGCAGTACTTC
12,.,.,TRBV5-1,TRBJ2-2,CASSHFTGELFF,TGCGCCAGCAGCCATTTCACCGGGGAGCTGTTTTTT
15,.,.,TRBV5-5,TRBJ1-3,CASSFQGGSGNTIYF,TGTGCCAGCAGCTTCCAGGGAGGCTCTGGAAACACCATATATTTT
15,TRBD1,.,TRBV5-1,TRBJ2-1,CASSSAGQGSHEQFF,TGCGCCAGCAGCAGCGCGGGACAGGGGTCCCATGAGCAGTTCTTC
13,TRBD1,.,TRBV6-5,TRBJ2-1,CASSYATGNEQFF,TGTGCCAGCAGTTACGCGACAGGGAATGAGCAGTTCTTC
16,.,.,TRBV4-1,TRBJ1-2,CASSQNDGTPAYGYTF,TGCGCCAGCAGCCAAAACGATGGGACACCGGCTTATGGCTACACCTTC
16,.,few,TRBV7-6,TRBJ2-2,CASSLAVAVNTGELFF,TGTGCCAGCAGCTTAGCGGTAGCGGTGAACACCGGGGAGCTGTTTTTT
12,.,.,TRBV12-3/TRBV12-4,TRBJ1-5,CASSFGGQPQHF,TGTGCCAGCAGTTTTGGAGGGCAGCCCCAGCATTTT
18,TRBD1,.,TRBV5-4,TRBJ2-7,CASSTDKFIGTGYYEQYF,TGTGCCAGCAGCACGGATAAGTTTATCGGGACAGGGTACTACGAGCAGTACTTC
15,TRBD1,few,TRBV28,TRBJ2-3,CASSLTGTGTDTQYF,TGTGCCAGCAGTCTGACAGGGACGGGAACAGATACGCAGTATTTT
16,TRBD2,.,TRBV9,TRBJ2-5,CASSVGTSGSAETQYF,TGTGCCAGCAGCGTTGGGACTAGCGGGAGTGCGGAGACCCAGTACTTC
14,TRBD2,.,TRBV6-2/TRBV6-3,TRBJ2-7,CASSSSGSSEEQYF,TGTGCCAGCAGTTCTAGCGGGAGTTCTGAAGAGCAGTACTTC
14,.,few,TRBV2,TRBJ1-3,CASKFGPQGNTIYF,TGTGCCAGCAAATTTGGGCCGCAGGGGAACACCATATATTTT
15,.,once,TRBV28,TRBJ2-1,CASSIRDMSNNEQFF,TGTGCCAGCAGTATCCGGGACATGTCGAACAATGAGCAGTTCTTC
17,TRBD2,.,TRBV5-1,TRBJ2-3,CASSLGVLAGNADTQYF,TGCGCCAGCAGCTTGGGCGTACTAGCGGGAAATGCAGATACGCAGTATTTT
14,.,.,TRBV28,TRBJ2-5,CASTARGARETQYF,TGTGCCAGCACCGCCCGGGGGGCGCGAGAGACCCAGTACTTC
15,.,.,TRBV28,TRBJ1-1,CASSPPQRPNTEAFF,TGTGCCAGCAGTCCACCACAGAGACCCAACACTGAAGCTTTCTTT
14,.,.,TRBV7-2,TRBJ2-5,CASSLGASKETQYF,TGTGCCAGCAGCTTAGGGGCTAGCAAAGAGACCCAGTACTTC
13,.,.,TRBV9,TRBJ2-3,CASSGTSTDTQYF,TGTGCCAGCAGTGGGACTAGCACAGATACGCAGTATTTT
13,TRBD1,.,TRBV19,TRBJ1-6,CALPGQNNSPLHF,TGTGCCCTGCCGGGACAGAATAATTCACCCCTCCACTTT
16,.,.,TRBV18,TRBJ2-2,CASSLLGTTNTGELFF,TGTGCCAGCTCACTACTAGGGACAACGAACACCGGGGAGCTGTTTTTT
15,.,.,TRBV5-8,TRBJ1-5,CASSLSVIGNQPQHF,TGTGCCAGCAGCTTGTCCGTTATCGGCAATCAGCCCCAGCATTTT
12,.,.,TRBV2,TRBJ2-5,CASSQGPETQYF,TGTGCCAGCAGCCAGGGGCCAGAGACCCAGTACTTC
14,TRBD1,.,TRBV28,TRBJ1-2,CASGLQGAQYGYTF,TGTGCCAGCGGACTACAGGGGGCTCAATATGGCTACACCTTC
18,TRBD1,.,TRBV4-1,TRBJ1-2,CASSRGLGGQGRNYGYTF,TGCGCCAGCAGCCGAGGGTTGGGGGGACAGGGTAGGAACTATGGCTACACCTTC
15,TRBD1,.,TRBV4-1,TRBJ1-1,CASSQFDRGNTEAFF,TGCGCCAGCAGCCAATTTGACAGGGGGAACACTGAAGCTTTCTTT
16,TRBD1,.,TRBV9,TRBJ2-1,CASSVAGTGERGEQFF,TGTGCCAGCAGCGTAGCCGGGACAGGGGAGAGGGGTGAGCAGTTCTTC
16,TRBD2,.,TRBV5-8,TRBJ2-1,CASSFGRAGGFNEQFF,TGTGCCAGCAGCTTTGGCAGAGCGGGAGGGTTCAATGAGCAGTTCTTC
16,TRBD1,few,TRBV11-2,TRBJ2-7,CASSLIWGTGRDEQYF,TGTGCCAGCAGCTTAATCTGGGGGACAGGGCGCGACGAGCAGTACTTC
14,.,.,TRBV5-8,TRBJ2-3,CASSFRRDADTQYF,TGTGCCAGCAGCTTTCGCAGGGATGCAGATACGCAGTATTTT
15,.,.,TRBV18,TRBJ1-4,CASSLATGTNEKLFF,TGTGCCAGCTCGCTAGCAACAGGGACTAATGAAAAACTGTTTTTT
13,.,.,TRBV27,TRBJ1-4,CASRRNTDEKLFF,TGTGCCAGCAGACGTAACACAGATGAAAAACTGTTTTTT